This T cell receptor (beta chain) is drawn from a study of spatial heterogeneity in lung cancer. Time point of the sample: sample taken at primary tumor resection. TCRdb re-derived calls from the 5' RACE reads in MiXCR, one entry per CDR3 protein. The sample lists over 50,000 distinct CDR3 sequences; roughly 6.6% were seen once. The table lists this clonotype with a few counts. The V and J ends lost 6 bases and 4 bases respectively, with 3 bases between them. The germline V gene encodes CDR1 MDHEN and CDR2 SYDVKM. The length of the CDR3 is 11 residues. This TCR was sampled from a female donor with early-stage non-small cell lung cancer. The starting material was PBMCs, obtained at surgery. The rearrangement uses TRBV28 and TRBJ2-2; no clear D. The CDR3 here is CASSFTGELFF. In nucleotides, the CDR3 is TGTGCCAGCAGCTTCACCGGGGAGCTGTTTTTT.